Detailed here is one T cell receptor (beta chain). No antigen is known for it. Base qualities are not provided; no much larger clone lies one nucleotide away. This entry comes from a study of blood T cell repertoires in COVID-19 (dated by TCRdb to about 2020). For context, the study as a whole: Samples covering the acute and convalescent phases of COVID-19 were provided by collaborators in the United States, Italy and Spain. The repertoires were released in a freely available public database intended as a resource for research on the immune response to SARS-CoV-2. HLA class I and class II types, where available, came from metadata supplied by the sample provider rather than from assay-based typing. The dataset comprised deeply sampled blood TCRbeta repertoires from subjects exposed to, actively infected with, or recovered from COVID-19. The material from the prospective study consisted of cDNA or gDNA derived from T cells, B-cell-depleted T cells, or PBMCs. Samples came from the ongoing ImmuneRACE study (first 160 participants) plus 1,254 subjects from 6 global collaborators. The sample metadata nearly always contained a de-identified subject ID, COVID-19 status, age in years and sex.

What the work shows at the level of the full study, not this receptor alone: Clinical and demographic metadata were provided uncurated, with the amount varying by source and participant.

TCRbeta CDR3 regions were amplified from genomic DNA using the immunoSEQ Assay, a bias-controlled multiplex PCR. As for how the authors treated the data: Nucleated cell counts per sample were estimated from amplification of reference gene primers within the assay. Sequence reads were collapsed and filtered to measure the absolute abundance of every unique TCRbeta CDR3 rearrangement. For each sample, productive Simpson clonality was calculated as the square root of Simpson's diversity index across productive rearrangements. Not all clones reach the TCRdb copy of this immuneACCESS table, which keeps in-frame sequences only. Checked studies attribute under half of the gap to unresolved V genes and leave the rest unexplained. The V and J calls and clone size were taken over from that table, and D and trimming were inferred from the DNA. Present in this sample are about 120,000 clones, roughly four fifths of which were seen just once. 3.5% to 4% of the sample is in the top ten clones.

From cysteine to phenylalanine, the CDR3 is 16 amino acids long. The read is trimmed to its CDR3 DNA, 48 bases read in frame from base 1. CDR1 MNHNY and CDR2 SVGAGI are derived from the germline V gene (reference sequence). V has 2 bases trimmed and J has 10 bases trimmed; junction bases matching no gene number 11. Collaborating institutions collected whole blood in K2EDTA tubes following their own protocols. For TCRbeta analysis, collaborators shipped samples as frozen whole blood, isolated PBMCs, or DNA extracted from either of those sample types. This TCR was recovered from a woman in her 50s with acute or convalescent COVID-19. Sample: peripheral blood. The rearrangement combines TRBV6-6 with TRBJ2-1, with TRBD1 matching 10 junction bases. The CDR3 reads as follows: CASSYTGTGVADEQFF. The sequenced DNA is TGTGCCAGCAGTTACACCGGGACAGGGGTGGCTGACGAGCAGTTCTTC.